These 14 T cell receptor beta chains originate from one sample sequenced in a study of immune cell composition in non-small cell lung cancer. Normal lung was taken at the farthest possible site, at least 3 cm from tumour. The table came from immunoSEQ multiplex PCR; TCRdb's copy has only in-frame clones and leaves some out. The sample contains roughly 16,000 clones, 70% to 85% of which appear only once. Another study also made use of these data, one on CD4 T cells in lung cancer.

The source material was non-adjacent lung tissue. These receptors all stem from a human donor with non-small cell lung cancer.

The chain is built from TRBV7-2 and TRBJ2-7, with D perhaps matching TRBD2 (5 bases). Germline assignment: CDR1 SGHTA and CDR2 FQGNSA. CDR3 size: 14 residues. V was trimmed by 5 bases and J by 2 bases, leaving 13 bases between them. The CDR3 bases are TGTGCCAGCAGCCAACATGAGGGTCCCTACGAGCAGTACTTC. Residues: CASSQHEGPYEQYF. Complete variable domain (other parts from reference TRBV7-2 and TRBJ2-7): GAGVSQSPSNKVTEKGKDVELRCDPISGHTALYWYRQSLGQGLEFLIYFQGNSAPDKSGLPSDRFSAERTGGSVSTLTIQRTQQEDSAVYLCASSQHEGPYEQYFGPGTRLTVT.

The chain is built from TRBV30 and TRBJ1-1; 10 bases agree with TRBD1. The junction had 4 bases not matched to a gene; V was cut back by 4 bases and J by 5 bases. The CDR3 is 13 amino acids. Germline lookup yields CDR1 GTSNPN and CDR2 SVGIG (reference sequence). The CDR3 coding sequence is TGTGCCTGGACCGACAGGGGGCAAACTGAAGCTTTCTTT. Protein: CAWTDRGQTEAFF.

V gene TRBV20-1 combines with J gene TRBJ1-1, with 7 bases matching TRBD1. CDR3 length: 10 residues. Germline assignment: CDR1 DFQATT and CDR2 SNEGSKA (reference sequence). Unmatched junction bases numbered 7, after V lost 6 bases and J lost 12 bases. CDR3 DNA: TGCAGTGCGCGTCGGACAGGAACTTTCTTT. It specifies CSARRTGTFF.

The V and J genes are TRBV27 and TRBJ1-1; TRBD1 matches at 7 bases. V lost 4 bases to trimming and J lost 1 base; unmatched junction nucleotides: 6. CDR1 is MNHEY, CDR2 SMNVEV, per germline (reference sequence). The CDR3 consists of 15 residues. This CDR3 reads CASSYLGTENTEAFF. The CDR3 DNA reads TGTGCCAGCAGTTACTTAGGGACAGAGAACACTGAAGCTTTCTTT.

V is TRBV5-4 and J is TRBJ1-6; possibly TRBD1 for D (5 bases). V was trimmed by 2 bases and J by 8 bases, leaving 11 bases between them. CDR3 length equals 14 residues. CDR1 SGHNT and CDR2 YYREEE come from the germline V gene (reference sequence). This CDR3 is CASSLDRRDSPLHF. The CDR3 nucleotides are TGTGCCAGCAGCTTAGACAGACGTGATTCACCCCTCCACTTT.

This clone was picked up a small number of times. In nucleotides, the CDR3 is TGTGCCAGCAGCGATAGAGGACAGGGGGCGTTAGGCACTGAAGCTTTCTTT. Translation: CASSDRGQGALGTEAFF. The gene calls are TRBV4-2 and TRBJ1-1; 11 positions match TRBD1. J gave up 4 bases and V 5 bases, and 12 bases lay outside the gene matches. This CDR3 is built from 17 residues. Germline V lookup: CDR1 LGHNA, CDR2 YNFKEQ.

The chain combines TRBV6-5 with TRBJ2-7; 11 nucleotides line up with TRBD2. Germline V gene sequence: CDR1 MNHEY, CDR2 SVGAGI. The CDR3 totals 15 residues. V lost 2 bases to trimming and J lost 3 bases; unmatched junction nucleotides: 3. The CDR3 DNA is TGTGCCAGCAGTTACCGGGGGACTAGCGGCTACGAGCAGTACTTC. The encoded protein is CASSYRGTSGYEQYF.

V gene TRBV11-2 combines with J gene TRBJ2-5; tentative D call: TRBD1 (6 bases). Between the trimmed V and J ends, which lost 4 bases and 5 bases, there was a span of 17 bases. Germline lookup yields CDR1 SGHAT and CDR2 FQNNGV. The CDR3 is 15 amino acids. In DNA, the CDR3 is TGTGCCAGCAGCTGGACGGACAGTGGGCCCGAGACCCAGTACTTC. Its translation is CASSWTDSGPETQYF.

The V gene is TRBV19, the J gene TRBJ1-2; 9 positions match TRBD1. Germline V gives CDR1 LNHDA, CDR2 SQIVND (reference sequence). CDR3 length: 15 residues. V dropped 1 base and J dropped 7; count of bases not matched to a gene: 7. The CDR3 nucleotides are TGTGCCAGTAGTATAGGACGGGACAGGGTCGCTGGCTACACCTTC. Translated: CASSIGRDRVAGYTF. Using reference TRBV19 and TRBJ1-2 for the parts outside the CDR3, the full variable domain is DGGITQSPKYLFRKEGQNVTLSCEQNLNHDAMYWYRQDPGQGLRLIYYSQIVNDFQKGDIAEGYSVSREKKESFPLTVTSAQKNPTAFYLCASSIGRDRVAGYTFGSGTRLTVV.

The chain recombines TRBV11-2 with TRBJ1-1, with D unresolved. CDR1 and CDR2 from the germline V gene are SGHAT and FQNNGV. The CDR3 is made up of 13 amino acids. The V gene lost 0 bases and the J gene lost 11 bases, with 13 bases spanning the gap. The CDR3 DNA is TGTGCCAGCAGCTTAGATGGCCTAAGCGAGGCTTTCTTT. Translating it yields CASSLDGLSEAFF.

The chain couples TRBV5-4 to TRBJ2-7, with a possible D match to TRBD2 (5 bases). The ends were cut back, 4 bases at V and 0 bases at J, with 14 bases in the middle. The germline V gene has CDR1 SGHNT and CDR2 YYREEE (reference sequence). The CDR3 is 15 residues long. CDR3 loop: CASSGGVYSSYEQYF. For the CDR3, the DNA is TGTGCCAGCAGCGGAGGAGTATACAGCTCCTACGAGCAGTACTTC.

CDR3 nucleotides: TGTGCCAGCAAGAAGGGACTAGCGGGGGGGAGCGGGGAGCTGTTTTTT. It is translated as CASKKGLAGGSGELFF. The rearrangement joins TRBV2 to TRBJ2-2, with 16 bases aligning to TRBD2. V trimming: 7 bases; J trimming: 7 bases; junction bases outside the gene matches: 6. The CDR3 length is 16 residues. The germline gives CDR1 SNHLY, CDR2 FYNNEI. The full variable domain, rest sourced from reference TRBV2 and TRBJ2-2, is EPEVTQTPSHQVTQMGQEVILRCVPISNHLYFYWYRQILGQKVEFLVSFYNNEISEKSEIFDDQFSVERPDGSNFTLKIRSTKLEDSAMYFCASKKGLAGGSGELFFGEGSRLTVL.

The V and J genes are TRBV30 and TRBJ1-2; 7 bases line up with TRBD1. Germline assignment: CDR1 GTSNPN and CDR2 SVGIG (reference sequence). The CDR3 loop spans 14 amino acids. V lost 3 bases to trimming and J lost 8 bases; unmatched junction nucleotides: 12. The CDR3 loop reads CAWRRLTGAGGYTF. CDR3 DNA sequence: TGTGCCTGGAGACGATTAACAGGGGCAGGAGGCTACACCTTC.

The chain uses TRBV28 and TRBJ2-3; 8 nucleotides agree with TRBD2. V was clipped by 5 bases and J by 4 bases; unmatched bases: 8. CDR3 length: 15 residues. Germline CDR1 reads MDHEN; CDR2 reads SYDVKM. CDR3 sequence reads: CASSLRGTRSDTQYF. CDR3 in DNA: TGTGCCAGCAGTCTACGTGGGACTAGGTCAGATACGCAGTATTTT. Complete variable domain (other parts from reference TRBV28 and TRBJ2-3): DVKVTQSSRYLVKRTGEKVFLECVQDMDHENMFWYRQDPGLGLRLIYFSYDVKMKEKGDIPEGYSVSREKKERFSLILESASTNQTSMYLCASSLRGTRSDTQYFGPGTRLTVL.